The clone carrying this T cell receptor (beta chain) appeared many times. Amplification of TCR beta CDR3 regions was performed using RNA transcripts as template. The HTBI primer set served for first-round RT-PCR of the TCR CDR3. TCRdb recomputed calls from the multiplex PCR reads with MiXCR, one row per CDR3 protein. Of about 270,000 distinct CDR3 sequences in the sample, almost 25% were seen once. Enrolled ophthalmopathy patients presented with a Clinical Activity Score of at least 3, a NOSPECS grade of at least 4, and disease duration under 3 months. PBMCs stemmed from less than 13 ml fresh peripheral blood. These data belong to a study of T cells in Graves' hyperthyroidism and ophthalmopathy. V dropped 0 bases and J dropped 5 bases, with 10 bases sitting between them. The V gene's germline CDR1 is ENHRY and CDR2 SYGVKD. This CDR3 has 15 amino acids.

The J gene is TRBJ2-2, the V gene TRBV10-3, with D hard to call. Sequencing was performed on blood. The receptor's source is a woman between 40 and 55 years old with Graves' ophthalmopathy. The CDR3: CAISESGLGTGELFF. CDR3 bases: TGTGCCATCAGTGAGTCGGGCCTTGGGACCGGGGAGCTGTTTTTT.